The 27 T cell receptor beta chains in this list originate from one sample, sequenced in a study of regulatory T cells in long-lasting Graves disease. Building the TCR beta libraries relied on iRepertoire HTBI primers, and CDR3 regions underwent Arm-PCR. A single record per CDR3 protein comes from TCRdb applying MiXCR to the multiplex PCR reads. This sample has a few hundred thousand distinct CDR3 sequences, with more than 15% found just once. Documented time point: newly diagnosed GD, antithyroid drugs for less than 3 months. Scientists built the TCR library using RNA that was extracted from PBMCs. The sample was also reused in another study, on T cells in Graves' hyperthyroidism and ophthalmopathy.

Here the sequenced sample was peripheral blood mononuclear cells (PBMCs), taken at new diagnosis, from a patient treated with antithyroid drugs. The receptors were sampled from a woman between 25 and 40 years old with Graves disease.

This clonotype was seen at least ten times. The chain is built from TRBV13 and TRBJ2-6, with D perhaps TRBD1 (5 bases). The length of the CDR3 is 14 residues. Per the germline V gene, CDR1 is PRHDT and CDR2 is FYEKMQ (reference sequence). Trimming shortened V by 8 bases and J by 1 base, and 9 bases separated the two germline ends. The CDR3 loop is CASWGGSGANVLTF. The DNA of the CDR3 is TGTGCCAGCTGGGGCGGTTCTGGGGCCAACGTCCTGACTTTC. Complete variable domain (other parts from reference TRBV13 and TRBJ2-6): AAGVIQSPRHLIKEKRETATLKCYPIPRHDTVYWYQQGPGQDPQFLISFYEKMQSDKGSIPDRFSAQQFSDYHSELNMSSLELGDSALYFCASWGGSGANVLTFGAGSRLTVL.

This clonotype was seen many times. The J gene is TRBJ2-7, the V gene TRBV7-9; D is uncertain. CDR1 and CDR2 from the germline V gene are SEHNR and FQNEAQ (reference sequence). Trimming removed 10 bases from V and 2 bases from J, with 12 bases in between. The CDR3 has 12 residues. CDR3 coding DNA: TGTGCCACCTCTGCTGGGGCCTACGAGCAGTACTTC. Amino acids: CATSAGAYEQYF.

This clonotype was picked up many times. V is TRBV4-1 and J is TRBJ2-3; 8 bases align to TRBD2. Germline CDR1 reads MGHRA; CDR2 reads YSYEKL. V lost 2 bases, J lost 1 base, and 5 bases stayed unmatched. The CDR3 has 16 amino acids. The CDR3 DNA reads TGCGCCAGCAGCCAAAGAGCGGGGGAGCGCACAGATACGCAGTATTTT. Its protein is CASSQRAGERTDTQYF.

This clonotype was seen only a few times. V usage is TRBV12-3 or TRBV12-4 and J usage is TRBJ2-5; a possible D gene is TRBD2 (5 bases). The closer fit of TRBJ2-1 to the DNA end suggests the J call may be wrong. The CDR3 sequence is 12 residues long. CDR3 coding DNA: TGTGCCAGCAGTTTTCTCGGGGAGACCCAGTTCTTC. It specifies CASSFLGETQFF.

This clonotype was recorded many times. The chain has TRBV3-1 and TRBJ1-2, with TRBD1 as a possible D gene (5 bases). CDR1 and CDR2 from the germline V gene are LGHDT and YNNKEL (reference sequence). V lost 3 bases and J 1 base, leaving 9 bases between the germline ends. This CDR3 is built from 14 residues. The CDR3 reads CASSQGLLNYGYTF. CDR3 bases: TGTGCCAGCAGCCAGGGACTCCTTAACTATGGCTACACCTTC.

This clonotype was seen only a few times. V is TRBV7-8 and J is TRBJ2-5, with D perhaps matching TRBD1 (5 bases). Trimming pared 0 bases from V and 1 base from J, leaving 12 bases between. This CDR3 is built from 16 residues. Germline CDR1 SGHVS, CDR2 FQNEAQ. The CDR3 here is CASSLARGRVQETQYF. CDR3 bases: TGTGCCAGCAGCTTAGCGAGAGGCAGGGTCCAAGAGACCCAGTACTTC.

The chain links TRBV19 to TRBJ2-7, with 11 bases aligning to TRBD2. Losses at the gene ends were 5 bases for V and 0 bases for J; bases not matched to a gene: 9. Germline CDR1 is LNHDA and CDR2 is SQIVND (reference sequence). The CDR3 runs 17 residues. The CDR3 DNA reads as TGTGCCAGTAGTTCCGGGACTAGCGGAGCGAGCTCCTACGAGCAGTACTTC. Amino acid sequence: CASSSGTSGASSYEQYF.

This clonotype has just a few counts. V is TRBV5-1 and J is TRBJ2-6; D remains unclear. Germline-derived CDR1 and CDR2 are SGHRS and YFSETQ. V lost 5 bases, J lost 3 bases, and 9 bases lay in between. This CDR3 spans 14 amino acids. CDR3: CASRDSGGANVLTF. The CDR3 DNA sequence: TGCGCCAGCAGGGATTCAGGTGGGGCCAACGTCCTGACTTTC.

This clonotype was seen repeatedly, ten times or more. J is TRBJ1-4 and V is TRBV20-1; D not resolved. The CDR3 loop spans 15 amino acids. V was trimmed by 0 bases and J by 0 bases, leaving 8 bases between them. Germline V gene sequence: CDR1 DFQATT, CDR2 SNEGSKA (reference sequence). In DNA, the CDR3 is TGCAGTGCTAGAGATCCTGATGCAACTAATGAAAAACTGTTTTTT. This sequence encodes CSARDPDATNEKLFF.

This clonotype was found many times. V and J are TRBV7-2 and TRBJ2-7, with D perhaps matching TRBD2 (5 bases). The CDR3 runs 14 residues. The V end lost 5 bases, the J end lost 0 bases, and 11 bases lay between the germline ends. CDR1 and CDR2 from the germline V gene are SGHTA and FQGNSA. Written as DNA, the CDR3 is TGTGCCAGCAGCCTTCGGGAACGCTCCTACGAGCAGTACTTC. As protein: CASSLRERSYEQYF.

This clonotype was detected only once. V gene TRBV5-4 combines with J gene TRBJ2-1; the match to TRBD2 covers 10 bases. The germline gives CDR1 SGHNT, CDR2 YYREEE (reference sequence). After removal of 5 bases from V and 0 bases from J, the junction contained 20 bases not matched to a gene. There are 21 residues in the CDR3. CDR3 in amino acids: CASRGTADPGLARTSYNEQFF. The CDR3 nucleotides read TGTGCCAGCAGAGGGACGGCAGATCCGGGACTAGCGCGCACCTCCTACAATGAGCAGTTCTTC.

The table lists this clonotype with many counts. J is TRBJ1-5 and V is TRBV20-1; 8 nucleotides match TRBD1. The germline V gene encodes CDR1 DFQATT and CDR2 SNEGSKA (reference sequence). This CDR3 spans 15 amino acids. With V trimmed by 3 bases and J by 0 bases, 4 bases remained unmatched. CDR3 in amino acids: CSASLDRGSNQPQHF. CDR3 nucleotide sequence: TGCAGTGCTAGCCTCGACAGGGGTAGCAATCAGCCCCAGCATTTT.

This clonotype was seen repeatedly, ten times or more. The V gene is TRBV19, the J gene TRBJ2-7; 7 nucleotides agree with TRBD2. The V and J ends lost 4 bases and 2 bases, in that order; junction bases with no gene match: 5. The CDR3 loop spans 14 amino acids. Per the germline V gene, CDR1 is LNHDA and CDR2 is SQIVND (reference sequence). Written as DNA, the CDR3 is TGTGCCAGTAGTAGACTAGCCAGCACCTACGAGCAGTACTTC. It translates to CASSRLASTYEQYF.

This clonotype was counted ten times or more. CDR3 in amino acids: CASSIGVAGVETQYF. In DNA, the CDR3 is TGCGCCAGCAGTATTGGGGTAGCGGGGGTAGAGACCCAGTACTTC. The J gene is TRBJ2-5, the V gene TRBV10-2; 9 nucleotides line up with TRBD2. Unmatched junction bases numbered 8, after V lost 5 bases and J lost 4 bases. Germline lookup yields CDR1 WSHSY and CDR2 SAAADI. This CDR3 region has 15 residues.

The sample holds many counts of this clonotype. V gene TRBV6-1 combines with J gene TRBJ1-2; D remains unclear. Germline CDR1 reads MNHNS; CDR2 reads SASEGT. CDR3 size: 14 residues. V gave up 1 base and J gave up 4 bases, with 10 bases separating them. The CDR3 loop reads CASSEVDVGYGYTF. The CDR3 DNA reads TGTGCCAGCAGTGAAGTCGATGTCGGCTATGGCTACACCTTC.

With regard to this clonotype: A single base is all that separates this from a far larger clone, so a read error is likely. This sequence joins TRBV6-2 or TRBV6-3 and TRBJ1-1, with D unresolved. V was cut by 6 bases and J by 4 bases, with 15 bases left in between. The CDR3 is made up of 14 amino acids. CDR1 is MNHEY and CDR2 is SVGEGT in the germline V gene. The CDR3 DNA follows: TGTGCCAGCAGCTTAGGAATGGAGATCACTGAAGCTTTCTTT. Translating gives CASSLGMEITEAFF.

This clonotype was detected many times. The V gene is TRBV9, the J gene TRBJ2-5; 11 nucleotides line up with TRBD2. CDR1 is SGDLS and CDR2 is YYNGEE in the germline V gene. There are 15 residues in the CDR3. Trimming cost V 0 bases and J 4 bases; bases outside gene matches: 2. The CDR3 region has the DNA TGTGCCAGCAGCGTAGATAGCGGGGGGGCAGAGACCCAGTACTTC. It is translated as CASSVDSGGAETQYF.

V usage is TRBV11-2 and J usage is TRBJ1-1; 8 bases line up with TRBD1. Germline CDR1 SGHAT, CDR2 FQNNGV. V gave up 6 bases and J gave up 2 bases; unmatched junction bases: 14. This CDR3 contains 17 residues. The CDR3 region has the DNA TGTGCCAGCAGTACCGGGACAGGCCCAGGATTCAACACTGAAGCTTTCTTT. Residues: CASSTGTGPGFNTEAFF.

A word on this clonotype: With only one base between it and a far larger clone, this is likely a read error. The genes are TRBV12-3 or TRBV12-4 and TRBJ1-1, with 7 bases matching TRBD1. CDR3 length equals 15 residues. The DNA for the CDR3 is TGTGCCAGCAGCTTGGGGGGCCCCAGACAGGGAGCAGCTCTCTTT. Encoded protein: CASSLGGPRQGAALF.

Concerning this clonotype: No conserved phenylalanine or tryptophan ends this CDR3, so it is likely a read error. The gene calls are TRBV4-1 and TRBJ1-2; possible D gene TRBD1, 5 bases. V was cut by 1 base and J by 3 bases, with 6 bases left in between. Per germline, CDR1 MGHRA and CDR2 YSYEKL. The CDR3 is 13 amino acids. The CDR3 sequence is CASSQGGDYGYTL. For the CDR3, the DNA is TGCGCCAGCAGCCAAGGAGGGGACTATGGCTACACCTTA.

This clonotype was found a few times. The chain employs TRBV7-9 and TRBJ1-2; maybe TRBD1 (6 bases). Germline V gene data show CDR1 as SEHNR and CDR2 as FQNEAQ (reference sequence). This CDR3 is built from 16 residues. V lost 2 bases and J 2 bases, leaving 15 bases between the germline ends. CDR3 DNA sequence: TGTGCCAGCAGCTTAATTACGGGGGCTTCCAACTATGGCTACACCTTC. Residues: CASSLITGASNYGYTF.

The chain uses TRBV5-1 and TRBJ1-2; 8 bases line up with TRBD1. V was clipped by 4 bases and J by 4 bases; unmatched bases: 12. The CDR3 is 16 residues long. Germline CDR1 SGHRS, CDR2 YFSETQ. This CDR3 reads CASSRTGLAGGYGYTF. In DNA, the CDR3 is TGCGCCAGCAGCAGGACAGGGCTGGCCGGTGGCTATGGCTACACCTTC. The complete variable domain, with remaining parts taken from reference TRBV5-1 and TRBJ1-2, reads KAGVTQTPRYLIKTRGQQVTLSCSPISGHRSVSWYQQTPGQGLQFLFEYFSETQRNKGNFPGRFSGRQFSNSRSEMNVSTLELGDSALYLCASSRTGLAGGYGYTFGSGTRLTVV.

The table lists this clonotype with many counts. An end of the junction differs from the germline gene, which may be a read error. The chain uses TRBV2 and TRBJ1-1, with D possibly TRBD1 on 6 matching bases. The CDR3 runs to 13 residues. Germline-derived CDR1 and CDR2 are SNHLY and FYNNEI. The CDR3 loop is CASRKQGTTEALF. In DNA form, the CDR3 reads TGTGCCAGCAGAAAACAGGGAACCACTGAAGCTCTCTTT.

This clonotype was found many times. Sequence at one end of the junction differs from germline and may be a read error. This chain uses TRBV13 with TRBJ1-2; D is possibly TRBD1 (6 bases). The CDR3 runs 16 residues. CDR1 and CDR2 (germline): PRHDT, FYEKMQ (reference sequence). The CDR3, as DNA: TGTGCCAGCAGCCTAGGGAGACAGGTCTTAAACTATGGCTACACCTTC. Translation: CASSLGRQVLNYGYTF.

This chain joins TRBV6-1 and TRBJ2-1; D possibly corresponds to TRBD2 (5 bases). The CDR3 covers 11 residues. Germline CDR1 is MNHNS and CDR2 is SASEGT. The V and J ends lost 7 bases and 16 bases respectively, with 17 bases between them. The CDR3 DNA sequence: TGTGCCAGCATTGAGGATAGCGTCGGTTTCTTC. Amino acid sequence: CASIEDSVGFF.

Note on this clonotype: A read error is possible here, since a much larger clone lies one base away. CDR3 in amino acids: CASGLASGSSYERYF. Here the CDR3 DNA reads TGTGCTAGTGGTTTGGCCTCAGGGTCCTCCTACGAGCGGTACTTC. V is TRBV12-5 and J is TRBJ2-7; perhaps TRBD1 as D (5 bases). The CDR3 sequence is 15 residues long. The germline gives CDR1 LGHNT, CDR2 FRNRAP.

This clonotype has ten or more counts. V gene TRBV11-2 combines with J gene TRBJ2-6; D is undetermined. CDR3 length: 13 amino acids. V was clipped by 3 bases and J by 4 bases, with 4 bases between them. Germline V gene sequence: CDR1 SGHAT, CDR2 FQNNGV. The chain's CDR3 is CASSFWGANVLTF. For the CDR3, the DNA is TGTGCCAGCAGCTTTTGGGGGGCCAACGTCCTGACTTTC.